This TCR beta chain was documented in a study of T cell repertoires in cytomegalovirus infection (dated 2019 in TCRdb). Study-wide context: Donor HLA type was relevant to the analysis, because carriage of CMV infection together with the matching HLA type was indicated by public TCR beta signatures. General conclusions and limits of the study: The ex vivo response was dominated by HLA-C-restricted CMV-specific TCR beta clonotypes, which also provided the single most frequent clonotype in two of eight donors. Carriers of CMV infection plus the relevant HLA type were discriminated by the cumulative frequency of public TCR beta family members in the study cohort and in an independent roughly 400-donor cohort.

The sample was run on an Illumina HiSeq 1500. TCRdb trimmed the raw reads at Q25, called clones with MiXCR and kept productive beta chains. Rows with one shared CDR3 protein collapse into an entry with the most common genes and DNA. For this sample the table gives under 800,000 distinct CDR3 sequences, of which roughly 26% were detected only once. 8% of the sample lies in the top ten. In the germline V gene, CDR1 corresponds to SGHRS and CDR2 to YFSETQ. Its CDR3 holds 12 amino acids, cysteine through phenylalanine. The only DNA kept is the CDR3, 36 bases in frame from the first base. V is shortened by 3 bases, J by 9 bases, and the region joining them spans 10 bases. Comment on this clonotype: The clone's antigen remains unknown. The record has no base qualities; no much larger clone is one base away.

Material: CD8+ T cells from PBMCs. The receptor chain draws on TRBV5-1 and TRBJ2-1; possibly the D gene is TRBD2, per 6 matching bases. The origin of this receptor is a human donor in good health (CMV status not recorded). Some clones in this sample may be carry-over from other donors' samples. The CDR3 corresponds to CASSSTRGEQFF. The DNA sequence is TGCGCCAGCAGCTCGACTAGGGGTGAGCAGTTCTTC.